This T cell receptor beta chain appears in the sequencing data of a study of blood T cells in healthy people across ages. This clonotype was detected only a few times. Germline V gene lookup returns CDR1 DFQATT and CDR2 SNEGSKA (reference sequence). V lost 2 bases, J lost 8 bases, and 10 bases lay in between. This CDR3 comprises 12 residues. For the second PCR, which ran for roughly 7 to 11 cycles, a sample-barcoded 5' primer and a J-beta primer mix were used. Each of the cDNA molecules was tagged by a template-switch adaptor with 12 random nucleotides. There were at least 2.5 million CDR3-containing paired-end reads obtained from each sample. A single record per CDR3 protein comes from TCRdb applying MiXCR to the 5' RACE reads. The sample includes 1,500,000 or so distinct CDR3 sequences, almost 60% seen only once; the top ten take 6.5% to 8%.

This sequence joins TRBV20-1 and TRBJ2-1, with D hard to call. The source is a man between 18 and 35 years old in good health. Material: blood. The DNA of the CDR3 is TGCAGTGCTAGATGGTCAGTCCATGAGCAGTTCTTC. Amino acids: CSARWSVHEQFF.